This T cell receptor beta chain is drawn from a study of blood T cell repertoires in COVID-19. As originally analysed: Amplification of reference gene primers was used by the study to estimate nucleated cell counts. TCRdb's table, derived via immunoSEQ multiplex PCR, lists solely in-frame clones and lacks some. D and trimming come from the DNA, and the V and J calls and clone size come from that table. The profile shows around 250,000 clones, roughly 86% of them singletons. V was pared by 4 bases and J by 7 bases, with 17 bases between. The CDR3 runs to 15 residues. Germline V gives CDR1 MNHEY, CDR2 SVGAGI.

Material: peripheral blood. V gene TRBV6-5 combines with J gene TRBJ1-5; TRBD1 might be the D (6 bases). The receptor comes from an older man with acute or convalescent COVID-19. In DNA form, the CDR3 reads TGTGCCAGCAGTTCGGAAGCAGGGGCACACCAGCCCCAGCATTTT. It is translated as CASSSEAGAHQPQHF.